These 32 T cell receptor beta chains originate from one sample sequenced in a study of T cells after yellow fever vaccination. TCRdb reprocessed the 5' RACE reads via MiXCR and lists one record per CDR3 protein. The sample consists of 510,000 or so distinct CDR3 sequences, under 25% of them appearing once. This material consisted of PBMCs, taken 15 days after the yellow fever booster vaccination. All receptors come from a man younger than 40 who received the YFV17D yellow fever vaccine.

This chain connects TRBV20-1 to TRBJ2-3; TRBD2 agrees at 10 bases. In germline, CDR1 is DFQATT, CDR2 SNEGSKA (reference sequence). Losses at the gene ends were 6 bases for V and 0 bases for J; bases not matched to a gene: 21. The CDR3 has 20 residues. The CDR3 coding sequence is TGCAGTGCCCTAAACCGGTGGGGGGATCCGACTAGCGGGAGCACAGATACGCAGTATTTT. Protein: CSALNRWGDPTSGSTDTQYF.

The V call is TRBV6-5, the J call TRBJ2-1; TRBD1 matches at 10 bases. The germline CDR1 and CDR2 sequences are MNHEY and SVGAGI. The trim removed 4 bases at V and 9 bases at J, leaving 6 bases unmatched. This CDR3 region has 14 residues. This chain's CDR3 is CASSWTGGAGEQFF. DNA of the CDR3: TGTGCCAGCAGTTGGACAGGGGGAGCGGGTGAGCAGTTCTTC.

This clonotype was recorded a few times. The CDR3 sequence: CASRPGQGYTEAFF. The CDR3 DNA follows: TGTGCCAGCAGACCGGGACAGGGGTACACTGAAGCTTTCTTT. The V and J genes are TRBV6-2 or TRBV6-3 and TRBJ1-1, with 10 bases lining up with TRBD1. There are 14 residues in the CDR3. Germline values: CDR1 MNHEY, CDR2 SVGEGT. V gave up 6 bases and J gave up 3 bases; unmatched junction bases: 4.

This clonotype showed up just a few times. V usage is TRBV10-2 and J usage is TRBJ2-5; D not certain. The V and J ends lost 3 bases and 7 bases respectively, with 6 bases between them. The germline V gene has CDR1 WSHSY and CDR2 SAAADI. The CDR3 loop spans 11 amino acids. CDR3 loop: CASSEGATQYF. CDR3 bases: TGCGCCAGCAGTGAAGGCGCGACCCAGTACTTC.

The CDR3 DNA reads as TGCAGTGCTAGAGAGGGTAGGGGGCCCCTGGAAGGGAGGGATGAGCAGTTCTTC. Translating gives CSAREGRGPLEGRDEQFF. V usage is TRBV20-1 and J usage is TRBJ2-1; D tentatively reads TRBD1 or TRBD2 (7 bases each). The CDR3 totals 18 residues. CDR1 DFQATT and CDR2 SNEGSKA come from the germline V gene (reference sequence). Trimming pared 0 bases from V and 8 bases from J, leaving 26 bases between.

V and J are TRBV5-4 and TRBJ2-4, with 14 bases matching TRBD2. Trimming removed 3 bases from V and 1 base from J; junction bases left unmatched: 9. Per the germline V gene, CDR1 is SGHNT and CDR2 is YYREEE (reference sequence). There are 19 residues in the CDR3. CDR3 protein: CASSSSTSGRAFAKNIQYF. For the CDR3, the DNA is TGTGCCAGCAGCTCTTCGACTAGCGGGAGGGCCTTTGCCAAAAACATTCAGTACTTC.

The J gene is TRBJ1-4, the V gene TRBV29-1, with D unresolved. The CDR3 covers 14 residues. CDR1 and CDR2 (germline): SQVTM, ANQGSEA. V was trimmed by 5 bases and J by 10 bases, leaving 20 bases between them. CDR3 protein: CSVSHGPRMGKLFF. The CDR3 nucleotides read TGCAGCGTTTCACACGGCCCAAGGATGGGAAAACTGTTTTTT.

This clonotype was counted many times. The gene calls are TRBV20-1 and TRBJ2-2; 8 positions match TRBD2. Per germline, CDR1 DFQATT and CDR2 SNEGSKA (reference sequence). This CDR3 spans 15 amino acids. Germline trimming cut 2 bases from V and 9 bases from J; bases unmatched to any gene: 11. The CDR3 nucleotides are TGCAGTGCTAGACCCCCCCCGGGAGGGCCAAGGGAGCTGTTTTTT. The encoded protein is CSARPPPGGPRELFF.

The sample holds a few counts of this clonotype. Germline and junction disagree at one end, which may indicate a read error. This rearrangement joins TRBV7-2 to TRBJ2-1, with TRBD2 matching 14 bases. The germline CDR1 and CDR2 sequences are SGHTA and FQGNSA. This CDR3 comprises 14 residues. CDR3 protein: CASSPGTSGGGLTF. CDR3 bases: TGTGCCAGCAGCCCCGGGACTAGCGGGGGTGGTTTGACCTTC.

This chain uses TRBV30 with TRBJ1-4; 8 positions match TRBD1. After removal of 0 bases from V and 9 bases from J, the junction contained 6 bases not matched to a gene. Germline lookup yields CDR1 GTSNPN and CDR2 SVGIG (reference sequence). This CDR3 spans 14 amino acids. CDR3 protein: CAWSVGGQGKKLFF. The CDR3 DNA sequence: TGTGCCTGGAGTGTAGGCGGACAGGGTAAAAAACTGTTTTTT. The full variable domain, completed using reference TRBV30 and TRBJ1-4, is SQTIHQWPATLVQPVGSPLSLECTVEGTSNPNLYWYRQAAGRGLQLLFYSVGIGQISSEVPQNLSASRPQDRQFILSSKKLLLSDSGFYLCAWSVGGQGKKLFFGSGTQLSVL.

This clonotype was observed a handful of times. The chain joins TRBV20-1 to TRBJ2-7; no clear D gene. The CDR3 runs 13 residues. Looked up from germline, CDR1 is DFQATT and CDR2 is SNEGSKA (reference sequence). V lost 2 bases and J 2 bases, leaving 10 bases between the germline ends. In DNA form, the CDR3 reads TGCAGTGCTAGAAGTGGCGGAGCCTACGAGCAGTACTTC. It encodes CSARSGGAYEQYF.

This clonotype was detected only a few times. Being one base from a much bigger clone, this may be a read error. The V call is TRBV7-2, the J call TRBJ2-3; 9 bases are a match to TRBD2. There are 15 residues in the CDR3. Germline loops: CDR1 SGHTA, CDR2 FQGNSA. Trimming took 5 bases from V and 3 from J; bases not matched to a gene: 6. For the CDR3, the DNA is TGTGCCAGCAGCCCGACTAGCGGATTTACAGATACGCAGTATTTT. It yields the protein CASSPTSGFTDTQYF.

The chain has TRBV19 and TRBJ1-2; 9 bases fit TRBD1. The CDR3 runs 14 residues. With V trimmed by 5 bases and J by 8 bases, 9 bases remained unmatched. In germline, CDR1 is LNHDA, CDR2 SQIVND (reference sequence). CDR3 nucleotide sequence: TGTGCCAGTAGTTTCGAACAGGGGGCGGAAGGCTACACCTTC. It yields the protein CASSFEQGAEGYTF.

This clonotype was picked up a small number of times. The chain recombines TRBV20-1 with TRBJ2-5, with D possibly matching TRBD2 (5 bases). Germline CDR1 reads DFQATT; CDR2 reads SNEGSKA (reference sequence). The CDR3 sequence is 14 residues long. V was cut by 6 bases and J by 5 bases, with 19 bases left in between. The CDR3 DNA reads as TGCAGTGCGAGTCCTAGCTCCCTCGGGGAGACCCAGTACTTC. Translated: CSASPSSLGETQYF.

This clonotype was seen a few times. V usage is TRBV7-9 and J usage is TRBJ2-2, with 7 bases lining up with TRBD2. In germline, CDR1 is SEHNR, CDR2 FQNEAQ (reference sequence). The CDR3 has 14 amino acids. The V gene end was trimmed by 7 bases and the J gene end by 5 bases; junction bases not matched to a gene: 7. The CDR3 reads CASTTRGVTGELFF. CDR3 sequence (DNA): TGTGCCAGCACCACTCGGGGGGTTACCGGGGAGCTGTTTTTT.

In its sample, this clonotype was seen a few times. The chain employs TRBV19 and TRBJ2-3; D gene uncertain. Between the trimmed V and J ends, which lost 5 bases and 5 bases, there was a span of 8 bases. Germline loops: CDR1 LNHDA, CDR2 SQIVND (reference sequence). The CDR3 is made up of 12 amino acids. This chain's CDR3 is CASSFHRDTQYF. Written as DNA, the CDR3 is TGTGCCAGTAGTTTCCACAGAGATACGCAGTATTTT.

This clonotype has only a few counts. V is TRBV7-9 and J is TRBJ2-5; 8 bases map to TRBD2. Per the germline V gene, CDR1 is SEHNR and CDR2 is FQNEAQ (reference sequence). With 5 bases clipped from V and 7 bases from J, the junction kept 6 bases outside the gene matches. The CDR3 spans 13 residues. The CDR3, as DNA: TGTGCCAGCAGCATTAGCGGGAAAGGGACCCAGTACTTC. Its protein is CASSISGKGTQYF.

The CDR3 region is CSARDQPGSELFF. Written as DNA, the CDR3 is TGCAGTGCTAGAGATCAGCCAGGGTCGGAACTGTTTTTT. This chain joins TRBV20-1 and TRBJ1-4, with a tentative D call TRBD1 (5 bases). The CDR3 has 13 amino acids. The germline CDR1 and CDR2 sequences are DFQATT and SNEGSKA (reference sequence). Trimming cost V 0 bases and J 12 bases, with 14 bases left between them.

The rearrangement uses TRBV6-5 and TRBJ2-1, with 8 bases aligning to TRBD2. V was pared by 8 bases and J by 11 bases, with 20 bases of the junction left unmatched. The CDR3 covers 16 residues. Germline loops: CDR1 MNHEY, CDR2 SVGAGI. CDR3 sequence (DNA): TGTGCCAGCGAAGGCGGTACCGGGACTAGAACCTTCCAGCAGTTCTTC. Residues: CASEGGTGTRTFQQFF.

The genes are TRBV6-2 or TRBV6-3 and TRBJ2-1, with D uncertain. Deletions cut 2 bases from V and 3 bases from J, with 11 bases between. The germline V gene has CDR1 MNHEY and CDR2 SVGEGT. The CDR3 covers 15 residues. The CDR3 reads CASSYGRAYYNEQFF. The DNA of the CDR3 is TGTGCCAGCAGTTACGGCAGAGCCTACTACAATGAGCAGTTCTTC.

V usage is TRBV7-6 and J usage is TRBJ2-1; D is unresolved. The ends were cut back, 3 bases at V and 8 bases at J, with 11 bases in the middle. Per germline, CDR1 SGHVS and CDR2 FNYEAQ. This CDR3 comprises 13 residues. The CDR3 region has the DNA TGTGCCAGCAGCTTTTCGCGTGGGCATGAGCAGTTCTTC. Its translation is CASSFSRGHEQFF.

V gene TRBV12-3 or TRBV12-4 combines with J gene TRBJ1-6; D unresolved. The CDR3 extends over 16 amino acids. The V gene lost 9 bases and the J gene lost 9 bases, with 24 bases spanning the gap. CDR3 nucleotide sequence: TGTGCCAGTCCGGGGAACGACAAGACTAGGCGTTCACCCCTCCACTTT. Its translation is CASPGNDKTRRSPLHF.

This clonotype was counted only a few times. Given a much more abundant clone one base away, this may be a read error. V usage is TRBV2 and J usage is TRBJ2-5; D unresolved. V was cut by 7 bases and J by 0 bases, with 3 bases left in between. This CDR3 region has 11 residues. Germline assignment: CDR1 SNHLY and CDR2 FYNNEI. The CDR3 protein is CASNYQETQYF. The CDR3 DNA sequence: TGTGCCAGCAACTACCAAGAGACCCAGTACTTC.

V and J are TRBV5-1 and TRBJ2-3; 10 nucleotides line up with TRBD2. Germline V gene data show CDR1 as SGHRS and CDR2 as YFSETQ. V gave up 4 bases and J gave up 5 bases; unmatched junction bases: 7. The CDR3 sequence is 15 residues long. CDR3 loop: CASSRGRLAGDTQYF. The CDR3 nucleotides are TGCGCCAGCAGCAGAGGGAGACTAGCGGGAGATACGCAGTATTTT.

This clonotype was seen only a few times. The J gene is TRBJ2-3, the V gene TRBV5-1, with D unclear. The CDR3 consists of 15 residues. Germline CDR1 is SGHRS and CDR2 is YFSETQ. The V and J ends lost 2 bases and 1 base respectively, with 11 bases between them. The CDR3 DNA reads as TGCGCCAGCAGCTTCCGAGGCTGGGGCACAGATACGCAGTATTTT. Translating gives CASSFRGWGTDTQYF.

The V gene is TRBV7-2, the J gene TRBJ2-2; D is unclear. The CDR3 is 16 residues long. The ends were cut back, 3 bases at V and 1 base at J, with 12 bases in the middle. Germline-derived CDR1 and CDR2 are SGHTA and FQGNSA. The CDR3 is CASSFLPRLNTGELFF. The CDR3 DNA is TGTGCCAGCAGCTTCCTCCCGCGGTTGAACACCGGGGAGCTGTTTTTT.

This clonotype showed up just a few times. V usage is TRBV6-2 or TRBV6-3 and J usage is TRBJ2-2; 7 bases agree with TRBD2. Germline trimming cut 6 bases from V and 4 bases from J; bases unmatched to any gene: 11. This CDR3 is built from 16 residues. Germline lookup yields CDR1 MNHEY and CDR2 SVGEGT. Written as DNA, the CDR3 is TGTGCCAGCAGCCGTTCGACGGGAGGTTTCACCGGGGAGCTGTTTTTT. It yields the protein CASSRSTGGFTGELFF.

This clonotype was counted a few times. The chain combines TRBV10-3 with TRBJ2-1; D is uncertain. This CDR3 spans 13 amino acids. Germline-derived CDR1 and CDR2 are ENHRY and SYGVKD. Trimming cost V 0 bases and J 6 bases, with 6 bases left between them. The CDR3 coding sequence is TGTGCCATCAGTGAGTCCAACACCAATGAGCAGTTCTTC. Its protein is CAISESNTNEQFF.

The rearrangement joins TRBV20-1 to TRBJ2-1; D gene ambiguous. The ends were cut back, 6 bases at V and 8 bases at J, with 8 bases in the middle. Germline V gene data show CDR1 as DFQATT and CDR2 as SNEGSKA (reference sequence). The CDR3 extends over 10 amino acids. CDR3 DNA sequence: TGCAGTGCCGCCCGAGATGAGCAGTTCTTC. This translates into CSAARDEQFF.

This clonotype was seen many times. J is TRBJ2-3 and V is TRBV12-3 or TRBV12-4, with 7 positions matching TRBD1. The trim removed 1 base at V and 2 bases at J, leaving 3 bases unmatched. This CDR3 has 15 residues. The CDR3 is CASSLGQGHTDTQYF. The CDR3 DNA is TGTGCCAGCAGTTTAGGACAGGGACACACAGATACGCAGTATTTT.

On this clonotype: A much larger clone differs from this one at a single base, so this may be a read error. The chain links TRBV5-6 to TRBJ2-2; D gene uncertain. From germline, CDR1 is SGHDT and CDR2 YYEEEE. The V end lost 3 bases, the J end lost 6 bases, and 6 bases lay between the germline ends. CDR3 length: 12 amino acids. DNA of the CDR3: TGTGCCAGCAGCTCCTACTCCGGGGAGCTGTTTTTT. Translation gives CASSSYSGELFF.

The CDR3 nucleotides are TGTGCCAGCAGTTCTGGCTTAGGGACTAGCGTCTACGAGCAGTACTTC. This gives the protein CASSSGLGTSVYEQYF. This sequence joins TRBV27 and TRBJ2-7, with 10 positions matching TRBD2. The CDR3 covers 16 residues. The germline V gene encodes CDR1 MNHEY and CDR2 SMNVEV (reference sequence). V lost 4 bases, J lost 3 bases, and 9 bases stayed unmatched.